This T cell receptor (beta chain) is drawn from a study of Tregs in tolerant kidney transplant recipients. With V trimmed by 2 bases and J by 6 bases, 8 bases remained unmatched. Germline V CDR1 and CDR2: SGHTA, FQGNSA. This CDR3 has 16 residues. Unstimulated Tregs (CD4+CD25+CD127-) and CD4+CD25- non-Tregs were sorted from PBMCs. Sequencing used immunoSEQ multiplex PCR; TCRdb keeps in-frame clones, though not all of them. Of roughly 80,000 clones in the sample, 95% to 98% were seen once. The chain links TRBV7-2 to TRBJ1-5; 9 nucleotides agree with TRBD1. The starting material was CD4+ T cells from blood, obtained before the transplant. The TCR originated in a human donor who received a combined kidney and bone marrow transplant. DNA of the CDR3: TGTGCCAGCAGCTTAAGGCACAGGGGGCCGGGTCAGCCCCAGCATTTT. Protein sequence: CASSLRHRGPGQPQHF.